Below, 11 T cell receptor beta chains from the same sample are listed, as sequenced in a study of cytomegalovirus exposure and HLA in healthy donors. This PCR relied on a set of 60 Vbeta primers and 13 Jbeta primers. The protocol was immunoSEQ multiplex PCR, while the TCRdb copy is restricted to in-frame clones and leaves out a portion. This sample has roughly 150,000 clones, with roughly 79% found just once. Sample: PBMCs. Source of these receptors: a man aged 40-55 years in good health and CMV-seronegative.

The gene calls are TRBV5-4 and TRBJ2-3; 14 bases align to TRBD2. This CDR3 is built from 16 residues. Germline CDR1 reads SGHNT; CDR2 reads YYREEE (reference sequence). The V gene end was trimmed by 3 bases and the J gene end by 4 bases; junction bases not matched to a gene: 4. Written as DNA, the CDR3 is TGTGCCAGCAGCTCAGGGACTAGCGGGAGCGCAGATACGCAGTATTTT. It yields the protein CASSSGTSGSADTQYF.

The V gene is TRBV5-8, the J gene TRBJ2-7; 8 nucleotides match TRBD1. The CDR3 is 15 amino acids. V dropped 4 bases and J dropped 1; count of bases not matched to a gene: 7. Germline V gene sequence: CDR1 SGHTS, CDR2 YDEGEE. The CDR3 sequence is CASSQQTGESYEQYF. The CDR3 DNA reads TGTGCCAGCAGCCAACAGACAGGGGAATCCTACGAGCAGTACTTC.

As concerns this clone: At one end the junction does not follow the germline gene, possibly because of a read error. The chain couples TRBV6-1 to TRBJ1-1, with 7 bases that match TRBD1. The V gene's germline CDR1 is MNHNS and CDR2 SASEGT. This CDR3 region has 11 residues. The CDR3 DNA reads TGTGCCGGCAGGCAGGGGGCTGAAGCTTTCTTT. Protein product: CAGRQGAEAFF.

This clone came up once. The chain combines TRBV5-1 with TRBJ1-3; 8 positions match TRBD1. Per germline, CDR1 SGHRS and CDR2 YFSETQ. This CDR3 contains 18 residues. Trimming cost V 4 bases and J 2 bases; bases outside gene matches: 14. CDR3 in DNA: TGCGCCAGCAGCCAAGCGCTCGGACAGGGTTTGACTGGAAACACCATATATTTT. Amino acids: CASSQALGQGLTGNTIYF.

The CDR3 nucleotides are TGTGCCATCAGTGATCACCGGACTGCCGTTGCGGACTACACCTTC. Its translation is CAISDHRTAVADYTF. V gene TRBV10-3 combines with J gene TRBJ1-2; no definite D call. The CDR3 runs 15 residues. Per germline, CDR1 ENHRY and CDR2 SYGVKD. Trimming removed 3 bases at V and 10 bases at J, with 21 bases between.

The rearrangement joins TRBV6-1 to TRBJ2-7, with D maybe TRBD1 (6 bases). There are 12 residues in the CDR3. Trimming left V 5 bases short and J 6 bases short, with 11 bases between. From germline, CDR1 is MNHNS and CDR2 SASEGT. The CDR3 sequence: CASSLTGREQYF. The DNA for the CDR3 is TGTGCCAGCAGTCTTACAGGGCGCGAGCAGTACTTC.

This clone was picked up one time. J is TRBJ1-5 and V is TRBV19; TRBD1 aligns across 11 bases. CDR1 and CDR2 (germline): LNHDA, SQIVND (reference sequence). Trimming removed 8 bases from V and 6 bases from J; junction bases left unmatched: 3. This CDR3 is 13 amino acids long. The CDR3 DNA sequence: TGTGCCAGTGGGGGACAGGGGGGTCAGCCCCAGCATTTT. Translation: CASGGQGGQPQHF.

This clone has a single count. The chain has TRBV19 and TRBJ2-7, with 10 positions matching TRBD2. J lost 2 bases, V lost 3 bases, and 4 bases had no gene match. Germline-derived CDR1 and CDR2 are LNHDA and SQIVND (reference sequence). CDR3 size: 15 residues. The CDR3 sequence is CASSIQLAGPYEQYF. CDR3 nucleotides: TGTGCCAGTAGTATCCAACTAGCGGGGCCCTACGAGCAGTACTTC.

This chain uses TRBV11-2 with TRBJ1-1, with 10 bases lining up with TRBD1. This CDR3 is built from 13 residues. Germline lookup yields CDR1 SGHAT and CDR2 FQNNGV. V shed 1 base and J 8 bases; nucleotides not matched to a gene: 1. CDR3 sequence (DNA): TGTGCCAGCAGCTTAGTGGGACAGGGGGAAGCTTTCTTT. As protein: CASSLVGQGEAFF.

This clone appeared once. The V and J genes are TRBV28 and TRBJ1-1; 8 bases map to TRBD1. In germline, CDR1 is MDHEN, CDR2 SYDVKM. Germline trimming cut 6 bases from V and 0 bases from J; bases unmatched to any gene: 9. CDR3 size: 16 residues. CDR3 loop: CASSRGTGRMNTEAFF. Here the CDR3 DNA reads TGTGCCAGCAGCCGGGGGACAGGTCGCATGAACACTGAAGCTTTCTTT.

The chain carries TRBV11-2 and TRBJ2-7, with D perhaps matching TRBD2 (6 bases). The germline gives CDR1 SGHAT, CDR2 FQNNGV. The CDR3 is made up of 14 amino acids. V was cut by 3 bases and J by 0 bases, with 9 bases left in between. The CDR3 reads CASSFQRVSYEQYF. DNA of the CDR3: TGTGCCAGCAGCTTCCAGCGGGTCTCCTACGAGCAGTACTTC. Drawing the rest from reference TRBV11-2 and TRBJ2-7, the complete variable domain is EAGVAQSPRYKIIEKRQSVAFWCNPISGHATLYWYQQILGQGPKLLIQFQNNGVVDDSQLPKDRFSAERLKGVDSTLKIQPAKLEDSAVYLCASSFQRVSYEQYFGPGTRLTVT.